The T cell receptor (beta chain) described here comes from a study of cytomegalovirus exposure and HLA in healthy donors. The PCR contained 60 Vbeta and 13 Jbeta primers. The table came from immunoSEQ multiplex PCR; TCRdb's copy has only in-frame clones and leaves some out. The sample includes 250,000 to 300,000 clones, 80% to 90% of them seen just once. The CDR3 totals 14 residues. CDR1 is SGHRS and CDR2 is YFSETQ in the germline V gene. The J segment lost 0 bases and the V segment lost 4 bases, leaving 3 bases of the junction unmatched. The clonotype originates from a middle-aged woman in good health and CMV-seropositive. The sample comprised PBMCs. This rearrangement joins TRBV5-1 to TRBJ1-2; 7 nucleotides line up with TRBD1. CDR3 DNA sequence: TGCGCCAGCAGCGGGGACAGTTCTAACTATGGCTACACCTTC. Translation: CASSGDSSNYGYTF.